This T cell receptor (beta chain) was sequenced during a study of control samples from healthy donors and cancer patients. Some clones are missing from TCRdb's copy, which holds only in-frame ones; the method was immunoSEQ multiplex PCR. The table has some 120,000 clones, about 90% seen once. The CDR3 runs 17 residues. Germline assignment: CDR1 MDHEN and CDR2 SYDVKM. V dropped 4 bases and J dropped 1 base, with 18 bases sitting between them. The TCR comes from a man between 60 and 75 years old in good health. The J gene is TRBJ2-3, the V gene TRBV28, with D possibly TRBD1 on 6 matching bases. Sequencing used blood. For the CDR3, the DNA is TGTGCCAGCAGTTCGGCCGGACAGCTAAGGGGCACAGATACGCAGTATTTT. Encoded protein: CASSSAGQLRGTDTQYF.